The TCR beta chain described here comes from a study of T cells after yellow fever vaccination. Broader study findings: FACS-sorted repertoires could harbor abundant contaminating bulk-population clonotypes. Weaker in magnitude, the secondary response showed a faster peak on day 5 versus 15. Clonotype sharing between CD4 and CD8 compartments was small. Most primary-vaccination clones reappeared after the booster (more than 95% CD4, about 87% CD8).

Each CDR3 protein is one row after TCRdb ran MiXCR on the 5' RACE reads. The sample has 200,000 to 300,000 distinct CDR3 sequences; 6.9% are singletons. In regard to this clonotype: Its antigen remains unknown.

Deletions cut 4 bases from V and 4 bases from J, with 11 bases between. The CDR3 is made up of 13 amino acids. The sequence derives from a man aged 30 to 45 who received the YFV17D yellow fever vaccine. The sample consisted of CD4+ T cells sorted from PBMCs, taken 15 days after the yellow fever booster vaccination. The chain carries TRBV12-3 or TRBV12-4 and TRBJ2-7; tentatively, D is TRBD1 (6 bases). CDR3 amino acids: CASSSGAVYEQYF. The CDR3 DNA reads TGTGCCAGCAGTTCAGGGGCCGTTTACGAGCAGTACTTC.